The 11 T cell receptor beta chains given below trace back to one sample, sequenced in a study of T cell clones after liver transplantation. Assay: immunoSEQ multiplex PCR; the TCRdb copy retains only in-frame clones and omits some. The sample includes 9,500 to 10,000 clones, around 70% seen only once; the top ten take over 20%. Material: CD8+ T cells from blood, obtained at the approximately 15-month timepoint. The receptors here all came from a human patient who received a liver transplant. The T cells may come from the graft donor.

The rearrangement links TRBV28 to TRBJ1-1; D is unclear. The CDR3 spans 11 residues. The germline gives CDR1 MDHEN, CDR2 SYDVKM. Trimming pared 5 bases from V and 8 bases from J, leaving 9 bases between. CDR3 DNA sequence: TGTGCCAGCAGTCCTATTCGAGAAGCTTTCTTT. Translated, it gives CASSPIREAFF. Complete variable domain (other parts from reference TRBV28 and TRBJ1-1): DVKVTQSSRYLVKRTGEKVFLECVQDMDHENMFWYRQDPGLGLRLIYFSYDVKMKEKGDIPEGYSVSREKKERFSLILESASTNQTSMYLCASSPIREAFFGQGTRLTVV.

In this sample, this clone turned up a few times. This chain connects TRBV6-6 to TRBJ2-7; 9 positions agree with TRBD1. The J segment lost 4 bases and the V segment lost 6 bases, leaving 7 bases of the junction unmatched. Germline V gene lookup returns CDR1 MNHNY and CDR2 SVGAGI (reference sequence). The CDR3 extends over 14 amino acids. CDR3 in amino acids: CASRNRGRLYEQYV. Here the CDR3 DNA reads TGTGCCAGCAGAAACAGGGGGCGTCTATACGAGCAGTACGTC.

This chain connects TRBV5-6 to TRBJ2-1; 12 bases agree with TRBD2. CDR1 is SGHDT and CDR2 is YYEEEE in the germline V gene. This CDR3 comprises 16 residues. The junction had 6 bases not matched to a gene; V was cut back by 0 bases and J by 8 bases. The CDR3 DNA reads TGTGCCAGCAGCTTGGGACTAGCGGGAGTTTATGATGAGCAGTTCTTC. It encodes CASSLGLAGVYDEQFF.

The CDR3 sequence: CARSRPGLADFVVETQYF. CDR3 DNA: TGTGCCAGAAGCCGCCCCGGACTAGCGGATTTCGTCGTGGAGACCCAGTACTTC. The chain couples TRBV7-5 to TRBJ2-5; the D call TRBD2 from the table was never checked on the DNA. TRBV7-5 is termed a pseudogene. The CDR3 has 18 residues.

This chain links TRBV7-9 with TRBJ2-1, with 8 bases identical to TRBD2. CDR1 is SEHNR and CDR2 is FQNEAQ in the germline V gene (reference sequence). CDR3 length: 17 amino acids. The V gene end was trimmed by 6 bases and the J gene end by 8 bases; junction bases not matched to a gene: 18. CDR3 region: CASSSIAGRTPTDEQFF. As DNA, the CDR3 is TGTGCCAGCAGTTCTATAGCGGGAAGAACCCCTACAGATGAGCAGTTCTTC.

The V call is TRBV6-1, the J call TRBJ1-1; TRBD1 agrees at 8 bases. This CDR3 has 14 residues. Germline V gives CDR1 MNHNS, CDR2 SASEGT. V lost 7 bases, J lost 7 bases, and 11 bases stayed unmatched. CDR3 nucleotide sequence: TGTGCCAGCACTCAGGGGGCCTCGAGGGGTGAAGCTTTCTTT. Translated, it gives CASTQGASRGEAFF.

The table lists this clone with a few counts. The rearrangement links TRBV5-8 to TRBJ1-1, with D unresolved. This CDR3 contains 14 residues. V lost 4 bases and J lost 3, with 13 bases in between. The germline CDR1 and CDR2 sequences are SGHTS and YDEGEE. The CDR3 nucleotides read TGTGCCAGCAGCCCCCTAACCTGGGACACTGAAGCTTTCTTT. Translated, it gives CASSPLTWDTEAFF. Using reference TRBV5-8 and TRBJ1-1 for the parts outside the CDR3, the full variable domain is EAGVTQSPTHLIKTRGQQATLRCSPISGHTSVYWYQQALGLGLQFLLWYDEGEERNRGNFPPRFSGRQFPNYSSELNVNALELEDSALYLCASSPLTWDTEAFFGQGTRLTVV.

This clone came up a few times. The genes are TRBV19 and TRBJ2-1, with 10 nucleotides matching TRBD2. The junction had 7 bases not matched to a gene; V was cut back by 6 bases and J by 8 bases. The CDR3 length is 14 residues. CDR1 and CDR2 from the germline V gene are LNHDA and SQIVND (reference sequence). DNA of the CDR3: TGTGCCAGTAGGCTAGCGGGGGTGGTTGATGAGCAGTTCTTC. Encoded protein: CASRLAGVVDEQFF.

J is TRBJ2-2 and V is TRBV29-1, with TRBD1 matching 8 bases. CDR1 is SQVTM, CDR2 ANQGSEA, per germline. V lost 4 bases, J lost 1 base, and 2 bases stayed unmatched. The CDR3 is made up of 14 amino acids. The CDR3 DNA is TGCAGCGTTGCAGGACAGGGGAACACCGGGGAGCTGTTTTTT. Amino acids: CSVAGQGNTGELFF.

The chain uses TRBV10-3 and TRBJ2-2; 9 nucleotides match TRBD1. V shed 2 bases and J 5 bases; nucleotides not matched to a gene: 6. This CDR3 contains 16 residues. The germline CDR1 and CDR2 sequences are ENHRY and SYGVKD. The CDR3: CAISEPAGQGTGELFF. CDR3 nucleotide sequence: TGTGCCATCAGTGAGCCAGCGGGACAGGGAACCGGGGAGCTGTTTTTT.

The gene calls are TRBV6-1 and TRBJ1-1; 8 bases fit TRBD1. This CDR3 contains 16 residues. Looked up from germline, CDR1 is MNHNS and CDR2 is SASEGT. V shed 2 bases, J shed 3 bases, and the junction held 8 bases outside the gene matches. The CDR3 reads CASSERDRGVYTEAFF. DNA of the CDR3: TGTGCCAGCAGTGAACGAGACAGGGGAGTGTACACTGAAGCTTTCTTT.